This entry concerns a single TCR beta chain. The sample belongs to a study of regulatory T cells in long-lasting Graves disease. The authors built TCR beta libraries using iRepertoire HTBI primers and Arm-PCR of CDR3 regions. A single record per CDR3 protein comes from TCRdb applying MiXCR to the multiplex PCR reads. The sample consists of about 500,000 distinct CDR3 sequences, about 16% of them appearing once. Time point: newly diagnosed GD, antithyroid drugs for less than 3 months. PBMC RNA was the source of the TCR library. The V gene's germline CDR1 is DFQATT and CDR2 SNEGSKA (reference sequence). This CDR3 comprises 16 residues. The trim removed 2 bases at V and 1 base at J, leaving 6 bases unmatched. The sample was also reused in another study, on T cells in Graves' hyperthyroidism and ophthalmopathy. That paper notes: Most thyroid clonotypes with frequency above 0.001 were detected in blood.

The chain combines TRBV20-1 with TRBJ2-7; 12 bases align to TRBD2. The sample consisted of peripheral blood mononuclear cells (PBMCs), taken at new diagnosis, from a patient treated with antithyroid drugs. The origin of this receptor is a man aged 35 to 55 with Graves disease. This CDR3 is CSARPNLAGGSYEQYF. CDR3 nucleotide sequence: TGCAGTGCTAGACCCAATCTAGCGGGAGGGTCCTACGAGCAGTACTTC.